This paragraph reports one T cell receptor beta chain. What it binds is unknown. The data belong to a study of shared clonotypes between healthy human individuals. Background on the study: For every donor, three CD4 naive, three CD4 memory, two CD8 naive and one CD8 memory plates were used.

Deep was the level used in running the assay. Study processing details: Filtering differed for immunoSEQ, which gave only junction sequences without quality scores. TCRdb's copy holds only in-frame clones and misses some; the assay was immunoSEQ multiplex PCR. Clonal size and the V and J genes are those of that table, whereas D and trimming came from the DNA. The sample has about 2.3 million clones; 85% to 95% are singletons. General study points: The study found lower generation probabilities in non-shared clonotypes than in those shared by all four donors.

The V end was cut by 7 bases, the J end by 2 bases, with 13 bases between. From germline, CDR1 is SQVTM and CDR2 ANQGSEA. The CDR3 runs 13 residues. The source material was naive CD4+ T cells from PBMCs. Subset indicated: CD45RA+ positively selected. The receptor was derived from a man aged 18 to 30 in good health. Some clones in this sample may be carry-over from other donors' samples. The V and J genes are TRBV29-1 and TRBJ2-3; either TRBD1 or TRBD2 may supply D (5 bases each). The CDR3 protein is CSARGLLTDTQYF. For the CDR3, the DNA is TGCAGCGCCCGGGGCCTCCTCACAGATACGCAGTATTTT.